The clone carrying this T cell receptor (beta chain) ranks as medium-sized. Time point specified: pre-sensitization, week 0. This sample's treatment: therapeutic diphenylcyclopropenone sensitization with weekly scalp DPC. Unfractionated whole blood yielded the extracted total RNA. Looked up from germline, CDR1 is SNHLY and CDR2 is FYNNEI. The CDR3 spans 14 residues. Between the trimmed V and J ends, which lost 1 base and 5 bases, there was a span of 9 bases. This entry is derived from a study of human T cells and chemical hapten exposure. Study in general: The patients were mostly female; they had alopecia areata, totalis or universalis. The variation in per-sample TCR yields arose mainly from small differences in pooled library volumes.

Original processing notes: A typical sample had around 96,000 TCRs, with about 23,224 to 690,600 overall. From the RACE reads, TCRdb called clonotypes with MiXCR, one entry per CDR3 protein. What appears here as the V and J calls and clone size reflects TCRdb's work, not the paper's. Of roughly 260,000 distinct CDR3 sequences listed, approximately 8.6% are singletons. The chain links TRBV2 to TRBJ2-1; D is unclear. The input for sequencing was whole blood, taken in connection with sensitization to the hapten diphenylcyclopropenone (DPC). The source of this sequence is a woman aged 40 to 50 with alopecia areata. Some clones in this sample may be carry-over from other donors' samples. This chain's CDR3 is CASSEDSSHNEQFF. In nucleotides, the CDR3 is TGTGCCAGCAGTGAAGACAGTTCCCACAATGAGCAGTTCTTC. Complete variable domain (other parts from reference TRBV2 and TRBJ2-1): EPEVTQTPSHQVTQMGQEVILRCVPISNHLYFYWYRQILGQKVEFLVSFYNNEISEKSEIFDDQFSVERPDGSNFTLKIRSTKLEDSAMYFCASSEDSSHNEQFFGPGTRLTVL.